This T cell receptor (beta chain) was profiled in a study of T cell repertoires in cytomegalovirus infection. Across the study: Well-studied HLA-B-restricted CMV epitopes were used in the study alongside recently identified HLA-C-restricted ones. Based on public TCR beta signatures, there were indications of CMV infection and of a matching HLA type.

V dropped 5 bases and J dropped 4 bases, with 9 bases sitting between them. Germline assignment: CDR1 SEHNR and CDR2 FQNEAQ (reference sequence). The CDR3 runs 13 residues. In TCRdb, the reads were re-called with MiXCR into one record per CDR3 protein. The sample yields 200,000 or so distinct CDR3 sequences, around 35% seen once. General observations from the study: The response measured ex vivo was dominated by TCR beta clonotypes (HLA-C-restricted and CMV-specific). Based on cumulative public TCR beta family frequency, carriers of CMV plus the relevant HLA were identified.

As regards this clonotype: Its cognate antigen is unknown.

The rearrangement uses TRBV7-9 and TRBJ2-1; D remains ambiguous. The clonotype originates from a human donor in good health (CMV status not recorded). Some clones in this sample may be carry-over from other donors' samples. Here the sequenced sample was CD8+ T cells from cultured PBMCs, taken from culture after CMV antigen stimulation. The CDR3 region is CASSPETYNEQFF. In DNA, the CDR3 is TGTGCCAGCAGCCCAGAGACATACAATGAGCAGTTCTTC.